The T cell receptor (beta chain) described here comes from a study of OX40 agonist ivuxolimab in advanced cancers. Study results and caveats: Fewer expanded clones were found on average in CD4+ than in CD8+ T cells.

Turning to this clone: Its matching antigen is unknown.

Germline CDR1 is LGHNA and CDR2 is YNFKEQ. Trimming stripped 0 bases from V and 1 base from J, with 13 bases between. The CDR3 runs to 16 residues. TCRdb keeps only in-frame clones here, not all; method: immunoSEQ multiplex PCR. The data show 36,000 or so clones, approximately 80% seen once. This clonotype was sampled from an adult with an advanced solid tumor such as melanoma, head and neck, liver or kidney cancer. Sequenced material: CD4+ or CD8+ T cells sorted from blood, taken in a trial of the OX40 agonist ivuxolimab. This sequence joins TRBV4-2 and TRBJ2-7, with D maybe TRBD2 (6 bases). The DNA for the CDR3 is TGTGCCAGCAGCCAAGATGGGGGTAGCGGATCCTACGAGCAGTACTTC. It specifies CASSQDGGSGSYEQYF.